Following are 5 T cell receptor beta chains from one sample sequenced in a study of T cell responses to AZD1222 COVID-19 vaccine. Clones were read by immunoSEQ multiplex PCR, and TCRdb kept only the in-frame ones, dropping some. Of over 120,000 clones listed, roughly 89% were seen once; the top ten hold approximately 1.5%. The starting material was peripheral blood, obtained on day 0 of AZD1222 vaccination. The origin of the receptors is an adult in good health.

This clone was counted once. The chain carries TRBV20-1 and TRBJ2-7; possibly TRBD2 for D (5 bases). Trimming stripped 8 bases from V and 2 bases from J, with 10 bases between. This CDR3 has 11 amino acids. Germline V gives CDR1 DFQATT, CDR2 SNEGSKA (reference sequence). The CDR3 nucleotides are TGCAGTCCCCGGGAAACCTACGAGCAGTACTTC. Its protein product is CSPRETYEQYF.

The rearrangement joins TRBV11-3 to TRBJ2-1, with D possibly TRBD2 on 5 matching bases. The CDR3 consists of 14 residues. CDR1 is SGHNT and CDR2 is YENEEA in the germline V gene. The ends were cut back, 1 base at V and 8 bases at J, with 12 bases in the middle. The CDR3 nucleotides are TGTGCCAGCAGCTTAGGTCCGGGGTTTGATGAGCAGTTCTTC. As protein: CASSLGPGFDEQFF.

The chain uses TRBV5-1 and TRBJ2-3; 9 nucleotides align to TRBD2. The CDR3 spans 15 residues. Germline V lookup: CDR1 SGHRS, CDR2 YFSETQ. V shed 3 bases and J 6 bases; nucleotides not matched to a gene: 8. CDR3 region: CASSYSGSETDTQYF. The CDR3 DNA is TGCGCCAGCAGCTATAGCGGGAGTGAAACTGATACGCAGTATTTT.

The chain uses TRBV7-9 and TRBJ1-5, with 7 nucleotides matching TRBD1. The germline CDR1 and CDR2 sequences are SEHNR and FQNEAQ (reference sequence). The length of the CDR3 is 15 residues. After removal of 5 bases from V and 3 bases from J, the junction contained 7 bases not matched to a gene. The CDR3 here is CASSAQGGLNQPQHF. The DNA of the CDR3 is TGTGCCAGCAGCGCCCAGGGGGGCCTCAATCAGCCCCAGCATTTT.

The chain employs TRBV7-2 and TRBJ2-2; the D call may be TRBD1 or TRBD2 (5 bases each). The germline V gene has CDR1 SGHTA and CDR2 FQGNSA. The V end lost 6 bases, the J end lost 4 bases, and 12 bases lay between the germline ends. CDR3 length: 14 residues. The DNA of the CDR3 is TGTGCCAGCAGTCGGTGGGACGGCACCGGGGAGCTGTTTTTT. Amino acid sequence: CASSRWDGTGELFF.